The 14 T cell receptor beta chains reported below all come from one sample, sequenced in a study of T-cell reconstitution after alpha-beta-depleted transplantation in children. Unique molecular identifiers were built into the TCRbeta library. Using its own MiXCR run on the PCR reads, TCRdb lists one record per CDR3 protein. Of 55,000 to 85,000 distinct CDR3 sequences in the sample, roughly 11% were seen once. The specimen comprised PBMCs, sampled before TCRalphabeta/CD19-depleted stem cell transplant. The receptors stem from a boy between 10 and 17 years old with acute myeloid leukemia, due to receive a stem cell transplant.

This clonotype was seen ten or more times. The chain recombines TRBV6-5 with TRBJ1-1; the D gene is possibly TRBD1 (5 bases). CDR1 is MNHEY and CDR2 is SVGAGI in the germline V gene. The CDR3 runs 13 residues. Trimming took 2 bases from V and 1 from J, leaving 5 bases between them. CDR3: CASSYGGNTEAFF. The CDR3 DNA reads TGTGCCAGCAGTTACGGGGGGAACACTGAAGCTTTCTTT.

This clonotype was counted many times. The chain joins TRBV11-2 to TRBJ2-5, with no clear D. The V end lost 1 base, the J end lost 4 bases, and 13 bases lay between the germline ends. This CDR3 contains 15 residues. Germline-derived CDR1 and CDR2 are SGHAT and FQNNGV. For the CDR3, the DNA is TGTGCCAGCAGCTTAGTCCGGATGGGTATAGAGACCCAGTACTTC. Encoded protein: CASSLVRMGIETQYF. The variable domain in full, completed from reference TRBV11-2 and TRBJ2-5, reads EAGVAQSPRYKIIEKRQSVAFWCNPISGHATLYWYQQILGQGPKLLIQFQNNGVVDDSQLPKDRFSAERLKGVDSTLKIQPAKLEDSAVYLCASSLVRMGIETQYFGPGTRLLVL.

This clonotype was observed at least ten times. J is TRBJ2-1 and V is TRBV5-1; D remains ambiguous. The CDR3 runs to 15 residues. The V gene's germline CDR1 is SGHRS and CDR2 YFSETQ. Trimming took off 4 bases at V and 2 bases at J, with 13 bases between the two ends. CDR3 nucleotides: TGCGCCAGCAGCATGGTCCCTGGGACCTACAATGAGCAGTTCTTC. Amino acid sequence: CASSMVPGTYNEQFF. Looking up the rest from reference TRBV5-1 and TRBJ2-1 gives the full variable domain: KAGVTQTPRYLIKTRGQQVTLSCSPISGHRSVSWYQQTPGQGLQFLFEYFSETQRNKGNFPGRFSGRQFSNSRSEMNVSTLELGDSALYLCASSMVPGTYNEQFFGPGTRLTVL.

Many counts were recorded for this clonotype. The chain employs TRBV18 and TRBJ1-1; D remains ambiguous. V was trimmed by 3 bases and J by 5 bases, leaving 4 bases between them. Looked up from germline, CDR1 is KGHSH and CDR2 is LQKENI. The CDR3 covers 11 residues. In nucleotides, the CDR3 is TGTGCCAGCTCACCTTCGACTGAAGCTTTCTTT. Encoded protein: CASSPSTEAFF. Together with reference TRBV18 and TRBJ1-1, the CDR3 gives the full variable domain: NAGVMQNPRHLVRRRGQEARLRCSPMKGHSHVYWYRQLPEEGLKFMVYLQKENIIDESGMPKERFSAEFPKEGPSILRIQQVVRGDSAAYFCASSPSTEAFFGQGTRLTVV.

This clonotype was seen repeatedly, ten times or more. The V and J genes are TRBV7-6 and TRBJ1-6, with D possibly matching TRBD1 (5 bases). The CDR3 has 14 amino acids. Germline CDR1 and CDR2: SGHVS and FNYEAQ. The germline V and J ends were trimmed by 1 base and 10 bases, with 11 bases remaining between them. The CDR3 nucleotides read TGTGCCAGCAGCTTAGACCCAGGGCTCTCACCCCTCCACTTT. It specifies CASSLDPGLSPLHF.

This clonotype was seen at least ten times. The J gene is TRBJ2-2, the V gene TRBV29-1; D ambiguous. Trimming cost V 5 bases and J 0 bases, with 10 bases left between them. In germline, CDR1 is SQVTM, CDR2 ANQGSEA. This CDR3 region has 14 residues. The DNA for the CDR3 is TGCAGCGTTCGGACGGCGGCGAACACCGGGGAGCTGTTTTTT. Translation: CSVRTAANTGELFF.

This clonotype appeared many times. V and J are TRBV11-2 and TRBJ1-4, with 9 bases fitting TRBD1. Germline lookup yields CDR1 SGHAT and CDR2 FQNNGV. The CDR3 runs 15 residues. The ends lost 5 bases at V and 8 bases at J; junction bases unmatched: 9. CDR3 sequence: CASSLMTGGNEKLFF. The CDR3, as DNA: TGTGCCAGCAGCCTGATGACAGGGGGAAACGAAAAACTGTTTTTT.

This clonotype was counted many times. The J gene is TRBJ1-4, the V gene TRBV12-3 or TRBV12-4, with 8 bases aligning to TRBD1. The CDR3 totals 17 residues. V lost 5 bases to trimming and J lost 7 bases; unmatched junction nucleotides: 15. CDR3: CASSKVRDRSRGEKLFF. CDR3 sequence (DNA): TGTGCCAGCAGTAAAGTCCGGGACAGGTCGCGGGGTGAAAAACTGTTTTTT.

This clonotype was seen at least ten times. The CDR3 reads CASSFGGVWGEKLFF. Written as DNA, the CDR3 is TGTGCCAGCAGCTTCGGTGGGGTGTGGGGTGAAAAACTGTTTTTT. The chain combines TRBV5-6 with TRBJ1-4; D gene ambiguous. Germline V gives CDR1 SGHDT, CDR2 YYEEEE. There are 15 residues in the CDR3. V lost 2 bases and J 7 bases, leaving 15 bases between the germline ends.

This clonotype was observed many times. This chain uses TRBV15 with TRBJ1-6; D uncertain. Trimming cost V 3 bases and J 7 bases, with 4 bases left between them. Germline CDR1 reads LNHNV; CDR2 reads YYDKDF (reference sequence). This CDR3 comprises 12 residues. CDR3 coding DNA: TGTGCCACCAGCAGTGCGAATTCACCCCTCCACTTT. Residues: CATSSANSPLHF.

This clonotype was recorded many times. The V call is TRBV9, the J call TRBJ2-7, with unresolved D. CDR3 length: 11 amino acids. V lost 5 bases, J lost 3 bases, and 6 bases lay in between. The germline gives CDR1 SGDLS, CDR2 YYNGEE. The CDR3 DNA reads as TGTGCCAGCAGTGCCGGCTACGAGCAGTACTTC. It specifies CASSAGYEQYF.

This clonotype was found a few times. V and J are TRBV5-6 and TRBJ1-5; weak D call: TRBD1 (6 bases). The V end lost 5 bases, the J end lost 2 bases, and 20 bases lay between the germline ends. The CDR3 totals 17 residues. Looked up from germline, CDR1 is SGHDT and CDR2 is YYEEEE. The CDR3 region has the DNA TGTGCCAGCAGTTCCGGACTGATACCAGGGGGCAATCAGCCCCAGCATTTT. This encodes CASSSGLIPGGNQPQHF.

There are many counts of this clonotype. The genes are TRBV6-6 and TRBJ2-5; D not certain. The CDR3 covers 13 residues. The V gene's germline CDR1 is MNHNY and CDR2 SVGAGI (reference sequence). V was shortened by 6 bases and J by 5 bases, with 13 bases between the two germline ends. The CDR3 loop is CASSPGRRETQYF. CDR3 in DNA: TGTGCCAGCAGCCCCGGACGAAGGGAGACCCAGTACTTC.

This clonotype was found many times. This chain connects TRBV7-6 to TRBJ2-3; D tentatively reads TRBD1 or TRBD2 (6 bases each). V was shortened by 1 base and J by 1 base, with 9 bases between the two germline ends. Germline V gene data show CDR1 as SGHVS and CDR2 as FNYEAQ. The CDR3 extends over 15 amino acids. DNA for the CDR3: TGTGCCAGCAGCTTAGGGGGGGCTCGCACAGATACGCAGTATTTT. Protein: CASSLGGARTDTQYF.